The TCR beta chain described here comes from a study of early T cells in non-severe SARS-CoV-2 infection. Study observations and caveats: Anti-spike CD8 responses were favored by VDJdb matching, which missed private and CD4 specificities.

The germline CDR1 and CDR2 sequences are SGHAT and FQNNGV. The CDR3 covers 16 residues. Trimming took off 4 bases at V and 0 bases at J, with 13 bases between the two ends. This clonotype was seen only a few times. The target antigen is unknown. From the 5' RACE reads, TCRdb called clonotypes with MiXCR, one entry per CDR3 protein. Here the sample spans 99,000 or so distinct CDR3 sequences, roughly 15% being singletons. Sequencing used whole blood. The sequence was obtained from an adult who was a healthcare worker with PCR-confirmed SARS-CoV-2 infection or an uninfected control (not recorded which). The rearrangement joins TRBV11-2 to TRBJ2-1; no clear D. This CDR3 is CASSYTAGYSYNEQFF. CDR3 in DNA: TGTGCCAGCAGCTACACCGCAGGATACTCCTACAATGAGCAGTTCTTC.